Shown below are 8 T cell receptor beta chains from a single sample sequenced in a study of T cell responses to AZD1222 COVID-19 vaccine. The repertoire was sequenced with immunoSEQ multiplex PCR; TCRdb's copy has only in-frame clones and lacks some. Of roughly 70,000 clones in the sample, 85% were seen once. This material consisted of peripheral blood, taken on day 0 of AZD1222 vaccination. The source of these receptors is an adult in good health.

The chain joins TRBV16 to TRBJ1-3; D unclear. Per germline, CDR1 KGHSY and CDR2 FQNENV. Trimming took 0 bases from V and 1 from J, leaving 7 bases between them. The CDR3 covers 15 residues. The CDR3 bases are TGTGCCAGCAGCCAATCCAGCAGGTCTGGAAACACCATATATTTT. Translating it yields CASSQSSRSGNTIYF.

This sequence joins TRBV24-1 and TRBJ2-3; perhaps TRBD2 as D (7 bases). The CDR3 extends over 15 amino acids. Germline CDR1 is KGHDR and CDR2 is SFDVKD. V lost 4 bases and J 0 bases, leaving 10 bases between the germline ends. The CDR3 sequence: CATSEGGRSTDTQYF. CDR3 DNA: TGTGCCACCAGTGAGGGGGGGCGCAGCACAGATACGCAGTATTTT.

The chain joins TRBV3-1 (or the pseudogene TRBV3-2) to TRBJ1-4; D is undetermined. V lost 0 bases and J 7 bases, leaving 18 bases between the germline ends. The germline V gene encodes CDR1 LGHDT and CDR2 YNNKEL (reference sequence). This CDR3 is built from 17 residues. DNA of the CDR3: TGTGCCAGCAGCCAAGATCGTAGTGCTGGGGTTGGTGAAAAACTGTTTTTT. Translation: CASSQDRSAGVGEKLFF.

The genes are TRBV29-1 and TRBJ1-1, with D perhaps matching TRBD1 (5 bases). CDR3 size: 12 residues. V was cut by 3 bases and J by 4 bases, with 9 bases left in between. Germline CDR1 is SQVTM and CDR2 is ANQGSEA. The CDR3 bases are TGCAGCGTTGACTCGGGGGGCACTGAAGCTTTCTTT. Amino acids: CSVDSGGTEAFF.

The chain joins TRBV6-5 to TRBJ2-3, with 7 bases fitting TRBD1. V lost 5 bases, J lost 0 bases, and 5 bases stayed unmatched. CDR1 is MNHEY, CDR2 SVGAGI, per germline. This CDR3 has 15 amino acids. The CDR3 spells CASSPGTASTDTQYF. The CDR3 DNA is TGTGCCAGCAGTCCCGGGACAGCGAGCACAGATACGCAGTATTTT.

DNA for the CDR3: TGCAGCGTTCCAGGGGGCTTAAACTATGGCTACACCTTC. Its translation is CSVPGGLNYGYTF. The chain is built from TRBV29-1 and TRBJ1-2, with TRBD1 matching 8 bases. Germline V CDR1 and CDR2: SQVTM, ANQGSEA. The CDR3 totals 13 residues. After removal of 5 bases from V and 2 bases from J, the junction contained 4 bases not matched to a gene.

The CDR3 sequence: CASSLRDGDEQYF. The CDR3 nucleotides read TGTGCCAGCAGTTTAAGGGACGGGGACGAGCAGTACTTC. The chain uses TRBV12-3 or TRBV12-4 and TRBJ2-7; D tentatively fits TRBD1 or TRBD2 (5 bases each). V lost 2 bases and J lost 5, with 10 bases in between. The CDR3 spans 13 residues.

The rearrangement joins TRBV6-5 to TRBJ1-2; D possibly corresponds to TRBD1 (5 bases). Per the germline V gene, CDR1 is MNHEY and CDR2 is SVGAGI. This CDR3 region has 14 residues. V lost 4 bases and J 6 bases, leaving 15 bases between the germline ends. CDR3 nucleotides: TGTGCCAGCAGTTCGTTTCAGTGGGGGGATGGCTACACCTTC. This sequence encodes CASSSFQWGDGYTF.